This T cell receptor (beta chain) originates from a study of blood T cell repertoires in COVID-19. Produced via immunoSEQ multiplex PCR; TCRdb's table is partial and in-frame only. The sample records fewer than 350,000 clones, over 80% being singletons. This clone was seen repeatedly, ten times or more. Trimming removed 2 bases at V and 5 bases at J, with 10 bases between. Germline V gene lookup returns CDR1 SGHNT and CDR2 YYREEE (reference sequence). There are 13 residues in the CDR3. Specimen: peripheral blood. This rearrangement joins TRBV5-4 to TRBJ1-1; D remains ambiguous. The sequence derives from a man aged 25 to 45 with COVID-19, enrolled during active disease. The chain's CDR3 is CASSFPTGTEAFF. The CDR3 DNA reads TGTGCCAGCAGCTTTCCCACGGGAACTGAAGCTTTCTTT.